The clone carrying this TCR beta chain has a count of ten or more. MiXCR re-clonotyped the PCR reads for TCRdb. The sample includes 20,000 to 25,000 clones, roughly a sixth of them seen just once. The data belong to a study of metastatic and nonmetastatic thyroid tumors. Study in general: Across blood and tumor or nodule tissue, repertoires from malignant and benign thyroid patients were compared with one another.

Germline values: CDR1 SGHRS, CDR2 YFSETQ. The V and J ends lost 4 bases and 8 bases, in that order; junction bases with no gene match: 8. There are 14 residues in the CDR3. No patient had received any treatment before thyroid surgery. J is TRBJ1-3 and V is TRBV5-1; 8 bases align to TRBD1. This receptor was taken from a female donor with papillary thyroid cancer or a benign thyroid nodule (not recorded which). Some clones in this sample may be carry-over from other donors' samples. Specimen: tumor tissue. For the CDR3, the DNA is TGCGCCAGCAGCGTGACAGGGGAGGGATACACCATATATTTT. It encodes CASSVTGEGYTIYF. Filled out from reference TRBV5-1 and TRBJ1-3, the complete variable domain reads KAGVTQTPRYLIKTRGQQVTLSCSPISGHRSVSWYQQTPGQGLQFLFEYFSETQRNKGNFPGRFSGRQFSNSRSEMNVSTLELGDSALYLCASSVTGEGYTIYFGEGSWLTVV.